This TCR beta chain was sequenced for a study of blood T cells in healthy people across ages. Whenever a sample was processed, at least 7 million PBMCs were isolated. V gave up 3 bases and J gave up 5 bases; unmatched junction bases: 18. The germline gives CDR1 MDHEN, CDR2 SYDVKM. This CDR3 comprises 19 residues. The authors ran a second PCR of 7 to 11 cycles using a sample-barcoded 5' primer and a J-beta primer mix. TCRdb fed the 5' RACE reads into MiXCR, producing one record per CDR3 protein. In the table there are over 1,500,000 distinct CDR3 sequences, 35% to 50% of which are singletons. Points from the study as a whole: Naive T cell percentage and TCR beta diversity correlated strongly. Observed TCR beta diversity per million T cells went down as age went up. This fall followed a roughly linear course with age.

A few counts support this clonotype. Antigen specificity is unknown. Sequencing was carried out using blood. The chain joins TRBV28 to TRBJ2-3, with TRBD2 identical over 9 bases. The source is a human donor in good health. The CDR3 protein is CASSFNIWPSGTRGDTQYF. The CDR3 DNA follows: TGTGCCAGCAGTTTCAACATTTGGCCTAGCGGGACCCGTGGAGATACGCAGTATTTT.